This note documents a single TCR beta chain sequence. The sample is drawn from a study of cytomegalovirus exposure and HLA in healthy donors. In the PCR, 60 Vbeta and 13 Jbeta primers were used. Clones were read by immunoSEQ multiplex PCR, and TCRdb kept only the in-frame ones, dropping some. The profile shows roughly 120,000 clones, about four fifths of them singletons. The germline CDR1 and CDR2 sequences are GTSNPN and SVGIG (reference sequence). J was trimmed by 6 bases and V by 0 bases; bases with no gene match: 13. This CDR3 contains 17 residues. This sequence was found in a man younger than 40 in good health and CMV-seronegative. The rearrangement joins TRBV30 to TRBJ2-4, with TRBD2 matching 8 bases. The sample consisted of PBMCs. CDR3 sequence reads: CAWSVRRIAGPGNIQYF. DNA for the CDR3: TGTGCCTGGAGTGTTCGTCGGATAGCGGGACCGGGAAACATTCAGTACTTC.